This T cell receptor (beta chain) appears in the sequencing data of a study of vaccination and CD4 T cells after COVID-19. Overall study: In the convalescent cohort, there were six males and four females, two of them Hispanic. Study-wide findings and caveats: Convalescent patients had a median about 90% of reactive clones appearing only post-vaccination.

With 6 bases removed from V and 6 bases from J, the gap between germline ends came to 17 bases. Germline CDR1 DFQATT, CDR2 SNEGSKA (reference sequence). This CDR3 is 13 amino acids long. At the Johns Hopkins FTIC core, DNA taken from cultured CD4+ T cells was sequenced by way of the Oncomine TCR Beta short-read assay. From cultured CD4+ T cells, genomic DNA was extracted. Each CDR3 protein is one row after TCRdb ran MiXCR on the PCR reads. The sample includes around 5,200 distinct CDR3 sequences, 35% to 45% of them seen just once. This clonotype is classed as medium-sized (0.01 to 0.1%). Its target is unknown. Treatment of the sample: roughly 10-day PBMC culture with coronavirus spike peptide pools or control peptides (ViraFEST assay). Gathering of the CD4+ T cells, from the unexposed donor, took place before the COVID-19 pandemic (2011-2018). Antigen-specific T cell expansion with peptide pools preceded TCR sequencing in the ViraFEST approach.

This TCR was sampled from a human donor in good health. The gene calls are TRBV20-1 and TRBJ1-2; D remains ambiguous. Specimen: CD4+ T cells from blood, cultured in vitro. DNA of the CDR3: TGCAGTGCCACTTCAAACCGAGGTGATGGCTACACCTTC. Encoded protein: CSATSNRGDGYTF.